The present T cell receptor beta chain was sequenced within a study of blood T cell repertoires in COVID-19. Overall study context: PBMCs, B-cell-depleted T cells, or T cells provided the cDNA or gDNA that made up the material.

This clone showed up just a few times. Produced via immunoSEQ multiplex PCR; TCRdb's table is partial and in-frame only. In the table there are 97,000 or so clones, approximately 85% of which are singletons. Trimming removed 4 bases from V and 4 bases from J, with 16 bases in between. The germline gives CDR1 SGHRS, CDR2 YFSETQ. CDR3 length equals 15 residues. Sequenced: peripheral blood. This TCR was sampled from a middle-aged man with active or convalescent COVID-19. The chain uses TRBV5-1 and TRBJ2-3; weak D call: TRBD1 (7 bases). The CDR3: CASSAVRGDADTQYF. The CDR3 region has the DNA TGCGCCAGCAGCGCAGTCAGGGGGGACGCAGATACGCAGTATTTT.